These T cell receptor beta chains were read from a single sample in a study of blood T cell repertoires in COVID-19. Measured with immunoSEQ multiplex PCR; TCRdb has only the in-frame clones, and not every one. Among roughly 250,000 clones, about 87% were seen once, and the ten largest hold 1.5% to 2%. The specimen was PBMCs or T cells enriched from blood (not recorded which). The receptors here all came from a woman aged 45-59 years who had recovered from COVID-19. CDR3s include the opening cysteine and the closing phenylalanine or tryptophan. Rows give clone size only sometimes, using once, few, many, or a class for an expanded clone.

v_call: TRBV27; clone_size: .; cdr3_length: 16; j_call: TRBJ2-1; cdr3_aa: CASSLSGTSGYNEQFF
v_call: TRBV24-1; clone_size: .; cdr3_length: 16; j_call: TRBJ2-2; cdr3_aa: CATSGPGQWNTGELFF
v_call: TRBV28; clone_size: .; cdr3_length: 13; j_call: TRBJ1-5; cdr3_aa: CASREGAHQPQHF
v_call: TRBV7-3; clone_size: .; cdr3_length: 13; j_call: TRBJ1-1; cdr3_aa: CASSIQGNTEAFF
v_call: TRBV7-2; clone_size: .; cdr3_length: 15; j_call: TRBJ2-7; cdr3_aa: CASSPGLAGGGEQYF
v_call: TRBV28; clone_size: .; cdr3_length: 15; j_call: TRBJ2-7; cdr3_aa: CASSFSASGTYEQYF
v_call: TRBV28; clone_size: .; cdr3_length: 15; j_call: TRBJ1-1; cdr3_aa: CASRQRTGLWTEAFF
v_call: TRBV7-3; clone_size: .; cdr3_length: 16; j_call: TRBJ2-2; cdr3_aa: CASSLTQGQGTGELFF
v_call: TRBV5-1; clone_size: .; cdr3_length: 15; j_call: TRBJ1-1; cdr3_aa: CASSLAVSMNTEAFF
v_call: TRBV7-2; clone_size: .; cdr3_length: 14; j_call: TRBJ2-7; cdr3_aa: CASSSRQGSYEQYF
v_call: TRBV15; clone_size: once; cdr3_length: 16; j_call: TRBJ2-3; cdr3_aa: CATSTQGLGSTDTQYF
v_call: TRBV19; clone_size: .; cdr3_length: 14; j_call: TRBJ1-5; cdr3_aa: CASSILGGYQPQHF
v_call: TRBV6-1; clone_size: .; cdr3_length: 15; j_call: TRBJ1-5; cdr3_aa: CASSEKMRGPQPQHF
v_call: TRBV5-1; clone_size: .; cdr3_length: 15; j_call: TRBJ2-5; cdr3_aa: CASTARGNYQETQYF
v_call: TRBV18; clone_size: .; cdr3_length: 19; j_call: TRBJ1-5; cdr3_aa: CASSPHPLLGGQNNQPQHF
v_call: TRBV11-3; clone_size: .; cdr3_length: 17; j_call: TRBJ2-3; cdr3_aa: CASSQGVLAGEVYTQYF
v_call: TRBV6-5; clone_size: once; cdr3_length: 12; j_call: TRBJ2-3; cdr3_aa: CASSTGADTQYF
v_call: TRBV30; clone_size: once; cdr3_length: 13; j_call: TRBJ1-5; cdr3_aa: CAWSVLSDQPQHF
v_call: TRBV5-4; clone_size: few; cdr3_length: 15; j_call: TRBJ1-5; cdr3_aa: CASSLAPGNNQPQHF
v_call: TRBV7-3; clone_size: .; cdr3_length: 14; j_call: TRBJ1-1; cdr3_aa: CASSPLGGLSEAFF
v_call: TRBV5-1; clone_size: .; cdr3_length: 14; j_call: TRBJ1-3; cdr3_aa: CASSLASSGNTIYF
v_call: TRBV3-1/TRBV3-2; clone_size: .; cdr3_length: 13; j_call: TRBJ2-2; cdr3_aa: CASRTSYTGELFF
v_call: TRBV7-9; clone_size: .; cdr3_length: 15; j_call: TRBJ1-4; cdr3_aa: CASSWTRGSNEKLFF
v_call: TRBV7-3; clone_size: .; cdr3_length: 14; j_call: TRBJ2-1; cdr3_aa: CASSLFVGLEGQFF
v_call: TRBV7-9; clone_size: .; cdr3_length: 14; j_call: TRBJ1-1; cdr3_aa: CASSRSQGNTEAFF
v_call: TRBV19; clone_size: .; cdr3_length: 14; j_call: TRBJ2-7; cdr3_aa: CASAQTGISYEQYF
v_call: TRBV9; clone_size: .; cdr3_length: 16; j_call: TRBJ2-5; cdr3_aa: CASSPDGGADQETQYF
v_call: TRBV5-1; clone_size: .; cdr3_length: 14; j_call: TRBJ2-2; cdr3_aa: CASSFSRGGGELFF
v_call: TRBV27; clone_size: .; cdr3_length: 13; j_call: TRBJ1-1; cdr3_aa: CASSSSSFQAAFF
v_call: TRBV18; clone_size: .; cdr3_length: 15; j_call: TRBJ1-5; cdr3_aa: CASSASRDNSRPQHF
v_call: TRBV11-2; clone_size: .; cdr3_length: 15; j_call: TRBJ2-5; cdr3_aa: CASSLISGGAETQYF
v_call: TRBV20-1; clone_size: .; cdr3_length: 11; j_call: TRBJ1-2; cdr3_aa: CSATGIYGYTF
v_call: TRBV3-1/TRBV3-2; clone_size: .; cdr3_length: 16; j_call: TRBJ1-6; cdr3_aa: CASSLYIQGARSPLHF
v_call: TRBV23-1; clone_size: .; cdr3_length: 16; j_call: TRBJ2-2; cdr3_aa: CASSQSAAGRSGELFF
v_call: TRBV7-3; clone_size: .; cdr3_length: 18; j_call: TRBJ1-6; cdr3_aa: CASSLIGATGGVNSPLHF
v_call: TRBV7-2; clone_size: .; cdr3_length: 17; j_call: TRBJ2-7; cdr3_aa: CASSFPRPGQGLYEQYF
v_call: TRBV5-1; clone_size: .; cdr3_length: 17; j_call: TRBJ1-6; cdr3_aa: CASSPGSHFAYNSPLHF
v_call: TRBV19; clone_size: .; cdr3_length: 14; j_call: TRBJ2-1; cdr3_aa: CASRRGGLDNEQFF
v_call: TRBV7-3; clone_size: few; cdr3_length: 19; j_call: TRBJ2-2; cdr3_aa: CASSLTLAGGPSEAGELFF
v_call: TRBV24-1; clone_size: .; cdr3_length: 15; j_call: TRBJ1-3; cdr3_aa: CATSDPGLSGNTIYF
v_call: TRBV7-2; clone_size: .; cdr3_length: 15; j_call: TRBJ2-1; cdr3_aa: CASTKGVRSVNEQFF
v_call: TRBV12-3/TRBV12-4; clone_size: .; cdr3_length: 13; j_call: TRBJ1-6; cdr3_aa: CASSPGGFSPLHF
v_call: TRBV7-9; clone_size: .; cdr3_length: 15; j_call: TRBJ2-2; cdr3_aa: CASQKSREETGELFF
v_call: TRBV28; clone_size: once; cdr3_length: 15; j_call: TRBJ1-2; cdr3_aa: CASSWGDRGLGGYTF
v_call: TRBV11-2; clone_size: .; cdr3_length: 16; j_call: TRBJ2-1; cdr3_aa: CASSLAGGRSYNEQFF
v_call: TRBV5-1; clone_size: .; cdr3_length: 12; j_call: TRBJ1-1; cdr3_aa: CASREKNTEAFF
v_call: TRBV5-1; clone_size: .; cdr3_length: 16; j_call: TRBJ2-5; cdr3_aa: CASSPPPLASQETQYF
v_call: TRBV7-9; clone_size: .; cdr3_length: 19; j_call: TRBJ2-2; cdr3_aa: CASSPRTGAPIYVTGELFF
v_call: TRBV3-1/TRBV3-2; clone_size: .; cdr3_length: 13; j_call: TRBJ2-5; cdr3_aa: CASSRDRGGTQYF
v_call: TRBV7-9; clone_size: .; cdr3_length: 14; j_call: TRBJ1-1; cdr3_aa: CASTTGTLNTEAFF
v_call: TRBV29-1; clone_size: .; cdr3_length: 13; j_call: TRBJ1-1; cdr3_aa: CSAASGVRTEAFF
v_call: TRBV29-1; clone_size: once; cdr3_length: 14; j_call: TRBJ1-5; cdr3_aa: CSVLLGGSNQPQHF
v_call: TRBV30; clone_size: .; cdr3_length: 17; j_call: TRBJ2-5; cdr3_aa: CAWERGLGGAGHETQYF
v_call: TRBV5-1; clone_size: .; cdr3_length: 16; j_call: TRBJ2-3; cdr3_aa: CASSALAGATTDTQYF
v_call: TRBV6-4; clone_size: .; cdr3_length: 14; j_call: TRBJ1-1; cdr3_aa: CASSLSSEGGRAFF
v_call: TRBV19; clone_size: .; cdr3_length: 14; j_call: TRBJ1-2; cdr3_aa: CASSMTATRYGYTF
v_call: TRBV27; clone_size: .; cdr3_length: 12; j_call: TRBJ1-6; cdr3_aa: CARDRNNSPLHF